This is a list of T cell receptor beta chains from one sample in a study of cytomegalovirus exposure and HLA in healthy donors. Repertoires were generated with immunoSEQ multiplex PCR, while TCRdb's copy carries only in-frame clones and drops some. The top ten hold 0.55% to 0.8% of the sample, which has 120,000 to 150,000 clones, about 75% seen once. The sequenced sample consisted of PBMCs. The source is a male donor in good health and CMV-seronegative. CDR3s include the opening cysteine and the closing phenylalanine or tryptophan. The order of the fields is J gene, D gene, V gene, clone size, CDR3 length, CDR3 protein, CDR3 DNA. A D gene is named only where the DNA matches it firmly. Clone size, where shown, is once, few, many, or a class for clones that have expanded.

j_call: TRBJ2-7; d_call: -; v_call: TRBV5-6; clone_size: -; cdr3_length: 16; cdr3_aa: CASSKGIGGIVLEQYF; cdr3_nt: TGTGCCAGCAGCAAAGGGATTGGGGGGATTGTTCTCGAGCAGTACTTC
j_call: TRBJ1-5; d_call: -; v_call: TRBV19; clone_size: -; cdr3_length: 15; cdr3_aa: CASSEAGLSNQPQHF; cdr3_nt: TGTGCCAGCTCGGAAGCGGGGCTTAGCAATCAGCCCCAGCATTTT
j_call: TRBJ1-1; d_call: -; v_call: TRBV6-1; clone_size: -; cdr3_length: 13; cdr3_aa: CASSLRGNTEAFF; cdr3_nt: TGTGCCAGCAGCCTCCGGGGGAACACTGAAGCTTTCTTT
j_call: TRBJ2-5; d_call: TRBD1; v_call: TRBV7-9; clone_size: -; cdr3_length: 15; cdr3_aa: CASSLGQATQETQYF; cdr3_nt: TGTGCCAGCAGTCTGGGACAGGCAACACAAGAGACCCAGTACTTC
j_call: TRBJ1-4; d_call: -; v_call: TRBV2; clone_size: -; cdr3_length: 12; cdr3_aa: CASRGVEEKLFF; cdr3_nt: TGTGCCAGCAGAGGAGTAGAGGAAAAACTGTTTTTT
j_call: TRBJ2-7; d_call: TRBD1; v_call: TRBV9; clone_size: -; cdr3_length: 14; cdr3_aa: CASSVGDRAYEQYF; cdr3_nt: TGTGCCAGCAGCGTAGGGGACAGGGCCTACGAGCAGTACTTC
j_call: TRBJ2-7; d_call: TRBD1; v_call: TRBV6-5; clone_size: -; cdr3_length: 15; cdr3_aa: CASSYSWQGAYEQYF; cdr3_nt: TGTGCCAGCAGTTACTCCTGGCAGGGGGCGTACGAGCAGTACTTC
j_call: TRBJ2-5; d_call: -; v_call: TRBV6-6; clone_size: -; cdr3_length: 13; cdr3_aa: CASRRGFQETQYF; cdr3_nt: TGTGCCAGCAGAAGAGGGTTCCAAGAGACCCAGTACTTC
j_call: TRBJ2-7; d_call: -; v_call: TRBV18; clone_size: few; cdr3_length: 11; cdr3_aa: CASSPNNEQYF; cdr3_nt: TGTGCCAGCTCACCAAACAACGAGCAGTACTTC
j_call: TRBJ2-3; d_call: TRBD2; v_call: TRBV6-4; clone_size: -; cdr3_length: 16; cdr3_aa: CAIACPSGSCTDTQYF; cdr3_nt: TGTGCCATCGCTTGCCCTAGCGGGAGTTGCACAGATACGCAGTATTTT
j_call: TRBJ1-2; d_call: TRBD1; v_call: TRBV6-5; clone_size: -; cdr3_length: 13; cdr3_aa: CASLDRGSYGYTF; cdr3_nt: TGTGCCAGCTTGGACAGGGGCAGCTATGGCTACACCTTC
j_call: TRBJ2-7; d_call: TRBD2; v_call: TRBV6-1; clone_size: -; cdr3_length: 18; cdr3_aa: CASSGAGAGGVERYEQYF; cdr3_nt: TGTGCCAGCAGTGGGGCCGGAGCGGGGGGCGTCGAAAGGTACGAGCAGTACTTC
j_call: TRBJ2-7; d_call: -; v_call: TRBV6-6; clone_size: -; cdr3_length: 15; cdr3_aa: CASSSYPVASYEQYF; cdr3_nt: TGTGCCAGCAGCTCCTACCCGGTTGCGTCCTACGAGCAGTACTTC
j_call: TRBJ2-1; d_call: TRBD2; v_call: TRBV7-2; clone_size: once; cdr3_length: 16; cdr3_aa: CASSLTASGGAVEQFF; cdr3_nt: TGTGCCAGCAGCCTAACCGCTAGCGGGGGGGCCGTTGAGCAGTTCTTC
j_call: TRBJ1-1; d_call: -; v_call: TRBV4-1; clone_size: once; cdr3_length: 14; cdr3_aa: CASSHLGGNTEAFF; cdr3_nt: TGCGCCAGCAGCCATCTTGGCGGGAACACTGAAGCTTTCTTT
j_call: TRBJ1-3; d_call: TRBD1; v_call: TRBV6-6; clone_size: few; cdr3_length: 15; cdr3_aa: CASSYDRASGNTIYF; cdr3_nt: TGTGCCAGCAGTTACGACAGGGCCAGTGGAAACACCATATATTTT
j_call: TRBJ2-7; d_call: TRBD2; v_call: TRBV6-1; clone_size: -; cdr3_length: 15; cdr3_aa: CASSDQLAPSYEQYF; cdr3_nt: TGTGCCAGCAGTGACCAACTAGCGCCCTCATACGAGCAGTACTTC
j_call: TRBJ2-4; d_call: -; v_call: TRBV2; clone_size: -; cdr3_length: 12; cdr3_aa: CASSGDRNIQYF; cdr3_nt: TGTGCCAGCAGTGGAGACAGAAATATTCAGTACTTC
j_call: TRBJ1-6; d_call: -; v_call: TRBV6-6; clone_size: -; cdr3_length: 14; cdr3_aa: CASSYRGANSPLHF; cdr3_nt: TGTGCCAGCAGTTACCGGGGAGCTAATTCACCCCTCCACTTT
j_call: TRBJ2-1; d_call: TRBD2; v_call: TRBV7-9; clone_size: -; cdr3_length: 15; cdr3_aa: CASSLGLAGGNEQFF; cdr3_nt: TGTGCCAGCAGCTTAGGACTAGCGGGAGGGAATGAGCAGTTCTTC
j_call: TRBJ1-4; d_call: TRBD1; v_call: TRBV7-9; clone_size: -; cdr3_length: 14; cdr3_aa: CASSRQGAREKLFF; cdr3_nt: TGTGCCAGCAGTCGACAGGGGGCGAGAGAAAAACTGTTTTTT
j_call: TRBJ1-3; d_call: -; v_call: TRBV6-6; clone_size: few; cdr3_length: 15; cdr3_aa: CASGGGRGSGNTIYF; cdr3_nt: TGTGCCAGCGGGGGGGGGAGGGGCTCTGGAAACACCATATATTTT
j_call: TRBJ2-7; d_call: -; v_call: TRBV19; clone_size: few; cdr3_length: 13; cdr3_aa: CASSPRQAGGQYF; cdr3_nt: TGTGCCAGTAGCCCAAGGCAGGCCGGAGGGCAGTACTTC
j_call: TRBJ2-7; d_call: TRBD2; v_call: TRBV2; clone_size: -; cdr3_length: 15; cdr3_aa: CASSSQGLAGDEQYF; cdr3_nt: TGTGCCAGCAGTTCTCAGGGACTAGCGGGGGACGAGCAGTACTTC
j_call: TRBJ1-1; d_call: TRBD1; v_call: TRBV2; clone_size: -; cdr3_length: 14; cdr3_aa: CASSGSSGGPEAFF; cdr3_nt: TGTGCCAGCAGTGGCTCCTCAGGGGGCCCTGAAGCTTTCTTT
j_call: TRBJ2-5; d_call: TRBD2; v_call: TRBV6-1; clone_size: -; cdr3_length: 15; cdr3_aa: CASSKIAGGQETQYF; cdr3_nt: TGTGCCAGCAGTAAGATAGCGGGGGGCCAAGAGACCCAGTACTTC
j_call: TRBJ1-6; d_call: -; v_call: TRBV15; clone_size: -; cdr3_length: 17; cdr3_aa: CATSRPPEAVYNSPLHF; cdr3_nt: TGTGCCACCAGCAGACCCCCGGAGGCAGTCTATAATTCACCCCTCCACTTT
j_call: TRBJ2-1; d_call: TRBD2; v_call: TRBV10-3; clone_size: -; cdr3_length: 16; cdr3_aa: CAISESSGGAYNEQFF; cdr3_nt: TGTGCCATCAGTGAGTCTAGCGGGGGGGCCTACAATGAGCAGTTCTTC
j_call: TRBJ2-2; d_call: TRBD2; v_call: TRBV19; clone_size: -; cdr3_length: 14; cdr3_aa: CASSTVAGVGELFF; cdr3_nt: TGTGCCAGTAGTACCGTAGCGGGGGTCGGGGAGCTGTTTTTT
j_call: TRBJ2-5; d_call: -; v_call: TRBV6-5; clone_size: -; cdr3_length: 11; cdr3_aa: CASSFGREQYF; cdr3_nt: TGTGCCAGCAGTTTCGGAAGGGAGCAGTACTTC
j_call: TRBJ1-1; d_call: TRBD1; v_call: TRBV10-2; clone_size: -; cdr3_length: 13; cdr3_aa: CASTHTGGIEAFF; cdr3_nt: TGCGCCAGCACCCACACAGGGGGGATTGAAGCTTTCTTT
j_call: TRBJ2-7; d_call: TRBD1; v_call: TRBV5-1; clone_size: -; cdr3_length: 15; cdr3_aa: CASSLLTGVRDEQYF; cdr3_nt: TGCGCCAGCAGCCTATTGACAGGGGTGAGGGACGAGCAGTACTTC
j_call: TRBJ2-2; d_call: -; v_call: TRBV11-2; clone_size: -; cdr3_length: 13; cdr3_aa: CASSAYNTGELFF; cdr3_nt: TGTGCCAGCAGCGCGTATAACACCGGGGAGCTGTTTTTT
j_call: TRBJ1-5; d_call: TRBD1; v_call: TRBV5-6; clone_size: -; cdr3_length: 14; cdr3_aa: CASSLGQGAPPQHF; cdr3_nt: TGTGCCAGCAGCTTGGGGCAGGGGGCGCCTCCCCAGCATTTT
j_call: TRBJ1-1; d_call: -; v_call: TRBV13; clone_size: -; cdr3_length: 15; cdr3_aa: CASSFKQGVGTEAFF; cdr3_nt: TGTGCCAGCAGCTTCAAACAGGGAGTCGGCACTGAAGCTTTCTTT
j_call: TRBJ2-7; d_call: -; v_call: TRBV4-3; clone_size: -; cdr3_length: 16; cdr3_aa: CASSQEAASDSYEQYF; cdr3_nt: TGCGCCAGCAGCCAAGAGGCGGCCAGCGACTCCTACGAGCAGTACTTC
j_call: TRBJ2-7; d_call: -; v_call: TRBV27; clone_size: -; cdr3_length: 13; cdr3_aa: CASSLSYRDEQYF; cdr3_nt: TGTGCCAGCAGTTTGTCCTACAGGGACGAGCAGTACTTC
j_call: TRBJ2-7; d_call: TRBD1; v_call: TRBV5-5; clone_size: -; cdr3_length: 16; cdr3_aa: CASSLEGTGGRYEQYF; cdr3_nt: TGCGCCAGCAGCTTGGAGGGGACAGGAGGACGTTACGAGCAGTACTTC
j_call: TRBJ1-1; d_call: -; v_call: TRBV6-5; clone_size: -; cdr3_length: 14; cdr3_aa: CASSYSTGNTEAFF; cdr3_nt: TGTGCCAGCAGTTACTCGACAGGAAACACTGAAGCTTTCTTT
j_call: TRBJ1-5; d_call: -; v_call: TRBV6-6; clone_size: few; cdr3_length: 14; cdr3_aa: CASSYMEGNQPQHF; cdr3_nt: TGTGCCAGCAGTTACATGGAGGGCAATCAGCCCCAGCATTTT
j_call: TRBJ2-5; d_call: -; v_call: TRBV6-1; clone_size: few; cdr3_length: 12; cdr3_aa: CASVERQETQYF; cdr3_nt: TGTGCCAGCGTGGAGCGGCAAGAGACCCAGTACTTC
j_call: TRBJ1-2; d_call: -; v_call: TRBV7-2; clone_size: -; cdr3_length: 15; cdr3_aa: CASSRTLGGDYGYTF; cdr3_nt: TGTGCCAGCAGCCGCACACTAGGAGGGGACTATGGCTACACCTTC
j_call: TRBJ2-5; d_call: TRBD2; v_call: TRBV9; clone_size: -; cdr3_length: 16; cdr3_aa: CASSPIAGGRLETQYF; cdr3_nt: TGTGCCAGCAGCCCGATAGCGGGAGGTCGTTTGGAGACCCAGTACTTC
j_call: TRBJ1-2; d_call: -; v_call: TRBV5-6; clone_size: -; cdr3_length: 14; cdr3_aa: CASSLIQDRYGYTF; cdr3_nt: TGTGCCAGCAGCTTGATCCAGGATAGGTATGGCTACACCTTC
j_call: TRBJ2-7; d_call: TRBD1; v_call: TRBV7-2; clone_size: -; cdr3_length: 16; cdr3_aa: CASSVSGTGSSYEQYF; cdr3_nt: TGTGCCAGCAGCGTCTCCGGGACAGGGAGCTCCTACGAGCAGTACTTC
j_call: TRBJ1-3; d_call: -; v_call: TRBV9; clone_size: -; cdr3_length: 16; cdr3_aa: CASSVATGGSGNTIYF; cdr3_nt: TGTGCCAGCAGCGTAGCTACTGGAGGGTCTGGAAACACCATATATTTT
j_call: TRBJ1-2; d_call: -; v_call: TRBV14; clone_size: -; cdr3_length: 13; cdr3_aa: CASSHDFNYGYTF; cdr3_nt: TGTGCCAGCAGCCACGACTTTAACTATGGCTACACCTTC